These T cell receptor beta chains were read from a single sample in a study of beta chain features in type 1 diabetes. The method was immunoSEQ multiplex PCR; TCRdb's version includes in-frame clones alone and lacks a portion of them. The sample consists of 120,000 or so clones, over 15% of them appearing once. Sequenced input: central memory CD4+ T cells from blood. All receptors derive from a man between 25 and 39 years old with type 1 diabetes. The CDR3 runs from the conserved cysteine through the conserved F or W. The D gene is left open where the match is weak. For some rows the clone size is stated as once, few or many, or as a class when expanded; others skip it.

CDR3nt: TGCAGCGTTGTCCGCGGGGGAGACTACAATGAGCAGTTCTTC
CDR3aa: CSVVRGGDYNEQFF
abundance: many
j_gene: TRBJ2-1
d_gene: TRBD2
v_gene: TRBV29-1

CDR3nt: TGCAGCGTTGCCACTAGCGGAAGCACAGATACGCAGTATTTT
CDR3aa: CSVATSGSTDTQYF
abundance: .
j_gene: TRBJ2-3
d_gene: TRBD2
v_gene: TRBV29-1

CDR3nt: TGTGCCAGCAGCGCTGGACAGGGCTATGGCTACACCTTC
CDR3aa: CASSAGQGYGYTF
abundance: few
j_gene: TRBJ1-2
d_gene: TRBD1
v_gene: TRBV7-2

CDR3nt: TGTGCCAGCAGCTTACGGCGAGGCACCACAGAGCAGTTCTTC
CDR3aa: CASSLRRGTTEQFF
abundance: .
j_gene: TRBJ2-1
d_gene: .
v_gene: TRBV7-8

CDR3nt: TGTGCCGGCGGCGTTTCAGGGTTTAGAGCCCAGCATTTT
CDR3aa: CAGGVSGFRAQHF
abundance: .
j_gene: TRBJ1-5
d_gene: .
v_gene: TRBV6-5

CDR3nt: TGTGCCAGCAGCTTGGGTTATTGGGAGACCCAGTACTTC
CDR3aa: CASSLGYWETQYF
abundance: many
j_gene: TRBJ2-5
d_gene: .
v_gene: TRBV5-4

CDR3nt: TGCGCCAGCAGCCAAGATCGTCGCAGGGGGCTCGAGAACATTCAGTACTTC
CDR3aa: CASSQDRRRGLENIQYF
abundance: .
j_gene: TRBJ2-4
d_gene: TRBD1
v_gene: TRBV4-3

CDR3nt: TGCAGCGTCGACCGGTCCTACACAGATACGCAGTATTTT
CDR3aa: CSVDRSYTDTQYF
abundance: few
j_gene: TRBJ2-3
d_gene: .
v_gene: TRBV29-1

CDR3nt: TGTGCCAGCAGTTACGGGACAGGGGGGGAGCAGTACTTC
CDR3aa: CASSYGTGGEQYF
abundance: few
j_gene: TRBJ2-7
d_gene: TRBD1
v_gene: TRBV6-6

CDR3nt: TGTGCCAGCAGCTTGGACACGATCCAAGAGACCCAGTACTTC
CDR3aa: CASSLDTIQETQYF
abundance: few
j_gene: TRBJ2-5
d_gene: .
v_gene: TRBV5-6

CDR3nt: TGTGCCAGCTCACCAGGGCAGGAGTTTAATGAAGCTTTCTTT
CDR3aa: CASSPGQEFNEAFF
abundance: .
j_gene: TRBJ1-1
d_gene: .
v_gene: TRBV18

CDR3nt: TGTGCCAGCAGCTTACAGGTTACTCAAGAGACCCAGTACTTC
CDR3aa: CASSLQVTQETQYF
abundance: few
j_gene: TRBJ2-5
d_gene: .
v_gene: TRBV5-6

CDR3nt: TGTGCCAGCAGCGTAGAGGGTGGGCTCCTAGGGGCCACCATATATTTT
CDR3aa: CASSVEGGLLGATIYF
abundance: .
j_gene: TRBJ1-3
d_gene: .
v_gene: TRBV9

CDR3nt: TGTGCCAGCAGTTTTCTGAATTCACCCCTCCACTTT
CDR3aa: CASSFLNSPLHF
abundance: few
j_gene: TRBJ1-6
d_gene: .
v_gene: TRBV28

CDR3nt: TGTGCCAGCAGCGGGTCAAACAGGGTTAGCACAGATACGCAGTATTTT
CDR3aa: CASSGSNRVSTDTQYF
abundance: few
j_gene: TRBJ2-3
d_gene: .
v_gene: TRBV9

CDR3nt: TGTGCCAGCAAAAGGGAGTCGAATTCACCCCTCCACTTT
CDR3aa: CASKRESNSPLHF
abundance: .
j_gene: TRBJ1-6
d_gene: .
v_gene: TRBV6-1